These 11 T cell receptor beta chains were all obtained from the same sample, sequenced in a study of blood T cell repertoires in COVID-19. Clones were read by immunoSEQ multiplex PCR, and TCRdb kept only the in-frame ones, dropping some. The table shows 200,000 to 300,000 clones, with about 89% occurring only once. Sequenced: PBMCs or T cells enriched from blood (not recorded which). The receptors stem from a woman under 30 who had recovered from COVID-19.

The rearrangement uses TRBV13 and TRBJ2-5; no reliable D call. Deletions cut 0 bases from V and 4 bases from J, with 9 bases between. Germline assignment: CDR1 PRHDT and CDR2 FYEKMQ (reference sequence). CDR3 length: 14 amino acids. CDR3 sequence: CASSLGAAGETQYF. CDR3 nucleotide sequence: TGTGCCAGCAGCTTAGGGGCTGCAGGAGAGACCCAGTACTTC.

J is TRBJ1-2 and V is TRBV2; the D is unclear. Per the germline V gene, CDR1 is SNHLY and CDR2 is FYNNEI. The CDR3 runs to 13 residues. V was cut by 1 base and J by 1 base, with 4 bases left in between. Here the CDR3 DNA reads TGTGCCAGCAGTGAAGGCGGTAACTATGGCTACACCTTC. As protein: CASSEGGNYGYTF.

This sequence joins TRBV20-1 and TRBJ1-3, with D possibly TRBD1 on 5 matching bases. The CDR3 is made up of 16 amino acids. With 3 bases removed from V and 2 bases from J, the gap between germline ends came to 17 bases. Germline-derived CDR1 and CDR2 are DFQATT and SNEGSKA (reference sequence). The CDR3 DNA reads as TGCAGTGCTAGTCCCTCGAAGGGGCTGACTGGAAACACCATATATTTT. Protein product: CSASPSKGLTGNTIYF.

This chain connects TRBV28 to TRBJ2-1; D is perhaps TRBD2 (5 bases). CDR3 length: 14 residues. V was clipped by 7 bases and J by 9 bases, with 19 bases between them. Germline V gives CDR1 MDHEN, CDR2 SYDVKM. The CDR3 loop is CASKVGLNGGEQFF. The CDR3, as DNA: TGTGCCAGCAAGGTTGGTCTTAACGGAGGTGAGCAGTTCTTC. Based on the CDR3 plus reference TRBV28 and TRBJ2-1, the full variable domain is DVKVTQSSRYLVKRTGEKVFLECVQDMDHENMFWYRQDPGLGLRLIYFSYDVKMKEKGDIPEGYSVSREKKERFSLILESASTNQTSMYLCASKVGLNGGEQFFGPGTRLTVL.

The V call is TRBV6-5, the J call TRBJ2-5; D ambiguous. The V gene lost 2 bases and the J gene lost 5 bases, with 3 bases spanning the gap. Germline values: CDR1 MNHEY, CDR2 SVGAGI. The CDR3 covers 11 residues. This chain's CDR3 is CASSYLETQYF. As DNA, the CDR3 is TGTGCCAGCAGTTACCTGGAGACCCAGTACTTC.

J is TRBJ2-7 and V is TRBV5-1, with TRBD2 identical over 8 bases. Losses at the gene ends were 5 bases for V and 0 bases for J; bases not matched to a gene: 1. The CDR3 runs 13 residues. From germline, CDR1 is SGHRS and CDR2 YFSETQ. The CDR3 DNA sequence: TGCGCCAGCAGAGCGGGGGACTCCTACGAGCAGTACTTC. The encoded protein is CASRAGDSYEQYF.

The V gene is TRBV3-1 (or the pseudogene TRBV3-2), the J gene TRBJ1-6; D is undetermined. With 0 bases removed from V and 0 bases from J, the gap between germline ends came to 12 bases. Germline-derived CDR1 and CDR2 are LGHDT and YNNKEL (reference sequence). This CDR3 has 18 residues. CDR3 nucleotide sequence: TGTGCCAGCAGCCAAGACACTGGGGAGAGCTCCTATAATTCACCCCTCCACTTT. This translates into CASSQDTGESSYNSPLHF.

The chain uses TRBV7-2 and TRBJ2-3; 11 bases align to TRBD2. Germline V lookup: CDR1 SGHTA, CDR2 FQGNSA. Trimming cost V 4 bases and J 3 bases; bases outside gene matches: 12. The CDR3 spans 18 residues. CDR3 residues: CASSSYSGGARRTDTQYF. The CDR3 DNA follows: TGTGCCAGCAGCTCATATAGCGGGGGGGCCCGCAGGACAGATACGCAGTATTTT.

Here the CDR3 reads CASSLVSSGGDTGELFF. The CDR3 nucleotides are TGTGCCAGCAGCTTAGTTTCTAGCGGGGGAGACACCGGGGAGCTGTTTTTT. This chain connects TRBV7-2 to TRBJ2-2; 10 positions agree with TRBD2. Germline V lookup: CDR1 SGHTA, CDR2 FQGNSA. With 1 base clipped from V and 3 bases from J, the junction kept 5 bases outside the gene matches. The CDR3 sequence is 17 residues long.

J is TRBJ2-1 and V is TRBV7-2, with TRBD2 identical over 8 bases. The CDR3 loop spans 18 amino acids. Germline V CDR1 and CDR2: SGHTA, FQGNSA. Trimming at V came to 2 bases and at J to 0 bases, leaving 9 bases not matched to a gene. The CDR3 reads CASSLQFRSGSSYNEQFF. DNA of the CDR3: TGTGCCAGCAGCTTACAATTCAGGAGCGGGAGCTCCTACAATGAGCAGTTCTTC.

The chain recombines TRBV5-6 with TRBJ1-3, with D perhaps TRBD1 (5 bases). Germline V lookup: CDR1 SGHDT, CDR2 YYEEEE. With 0 bases removed from V and 2 bases from J, the gap between germline ends came to 6 bases. CDR3 length: 14 amino acids. The CDR3 region is CASSLAGTGNTIYF. CDR3 DNA sequence: TGTGCCAGCAGCTTGGCAGGGACTGGAAACACCATATATTTT.